Below, 18 T cell receptor beta chains from the same sample are listed, as sequenced in a study of blood T cell repertoires in COVID-19. Data came from immunoSEQ multiplex PCR; TCRdb stores just in-frame clones and leaves some out. The data contain 200,000 to 250,000 clones, around 85% of them singletons. The sequencing input was PBMCs or T cells enriched from blood (not recorded which). The source of these receptors is a man aged 40-50 years who had recovered from COVID-19.

The genes are TRBV7-9 and TRBJ2-1, with 12 positions matching TRBD2. The germline CDR1 and CDR2 sequences are SEHNR and FQNEAQ (reference sequence). After removal of 4 bases from V and 3 bases from J, the junction contained 7 bases not matched to a gene. The CDR3 loop spans 17 amino acids. Written as DNA, the CDR3 is TGTGCCAGCAGCTCCAGGACTAGCGGGATTCTCTACAATGAGCAGTTCTTC. Its translation: CASSSRTSGILYNEQFF.

The chain links TRBV6-5 to TRBJ2-7; 8 bases match TRBD2. From germline, CDR1 is MNHEY and CDR2 SVGAGI. The ends lost 5 bases at V and 2 bases at J; junction bases unmatched: 2. The CDR3 runs to 13 residues. The CDR3 DNA follows: TGTGCCAGCAGTCGAGCGGGAGCCTACGAGCAGTACTTC. Translated: CASSRAGAYEQYF.

The V call is TRBV7-6, the J call TRBJ2-2, with 10 positions matching TRBD2. The ends lost 1 base at V and 2 bases at J; junction bases unmatched: 1. The CDR3 covers 16 residues. Germline V gives CDR1 SGHVS, CDR2 FNYEAQ. The CDR3 region has the DNA TGTGCCAGCAGCTTAGGGACTAGCGGAAACACCGGGGAGCTGTTTTTT. The encoded protein is CASSLGTSGNTGELFF.

In DNA form, the CDR3 reads TGCGCCAGCAGCTTGGGTCGCGGGGGATACGGGGAGCTGTTTTTT. Amino acid sequence: CASSLGRGGYGELFF. The chain uses TRBV5-1 and TRBJ2-2; 7 bases line up with TRBD2. Per the germline V gene, CDR1 is SGHRS and CDR2 is YFSETQ. J was trimmed by 7 bases and V by 0 bases; bases with no gene match: 6. This CDR3 contains 15 residues. Using reference TRBV5-1 and TRBJ2-2 for the parts outside the CDR3, the full variable domain is KAGVTQTPRYLIKTRGQQVTLSCSPISGHRSVSWYQQTPGQGLQFLFEYFSETQRNKGNFPGRFSGRQFSNSRSEMNVSTLELGDSALYLCASSLGRGGYGELFFGEGSRLTVL.

The rearrangement links TRBV4-1 to TRBJ2-6, with a weak D call TRBD1 (5 bases). The CDR3 sequence is 17 residues long. V lost 4 bases, J lost 0 bases, and 13 bases lay in between. CDR1 MGHRA and CDR2 YSYEKL come from the germline V gene. The CDR3 here is CASSRQPTLSGANVLTF. CDR3 DNA sequence: TGCGCCAGCAGCCGACAGCCGACCCTCTCTGGGGCCAACGTCCTGACTTTC.

This chain uses TRBV27 with TRBJ1-1; 10 positions agree with TRBD1. CDR3 length: 16 amino acids. With V trimmed by 5 bases and J by 2 bases, 8 bases remained unmatched. Germline V CDR1 and CDR2: MNHEY, SMNVEV (reference sequence). The CDR3 coding sequence is TGTGCCAGCAGTCCAAAAGGGACAGGGGTCAACACTGAAGCTTTCTTT. This encodes CASSPKGTGVNTEAFF.

V is TRBV7-6 and J is TRBJ2-7, with 9 bases matching TRBD2. V dropped 1 base and J dropped 6; count of bases not matched to a gene: 4. This CDR3 is 14 amino acids long. Germline V CDR1 and CDR2: SGHVS, FNYEAQ. The CDR3 sequence is CASSLGVTSGEQYF. The CDR3 DNA reads as TGTGCCAGCAGCTTAGGGGTGACTAGCGGCGAGCAGTACTTC.

This chain joins TRBV27 and TRBJ2-1; D not resolved. This CDR3 contains 16 residues. V was cut by 0 bases and J by 6 bases, with 15 bases left in between. Germline V gives CDR1 MNHEY, CDR2 SMNVEV (reference sequence). The CDR3 bases are TGTGCCAGCAGTTTATCGGCCGTCCCCTTTGTCAATGAGCAGTTCTTC. This sequence encodes CASSLSAVPFVNEQFF.

In this sample, this clone turned up once. The chain joins TRBV7-9 to TRBJ1-1; D uncertain. From germline, CDR1 is SEHNR and CDR2 FQNEAQ (reference sequence). V was clipped by 2 bases and J by 2 bases, with 9 bases between them. The CDR3 runs to 14 residues. Written as DNA, the CDR3 is TGTGCCAGCAGCTTATTCGGTAGCAACACTGAAGCTTTCTTT. Translating it yields CASSLFGSNTEAFF.

The rearrangement joins TRBV6-1 to TRBJ1-2, with TRBD1 as a possible D gene (5 bases). Germline CDR1 reads MNHNS; CDR2 reads SASEGT. The CDR3 spans 12 residues. Between the trimmed V and J ends, which lost 3 bases and 5 bases, there was a span of 7 bases. CDR3: CASSDRGYGYTF. The CDR3 DNA reads as TGTGCCAGCAGTGACCGGGGGTATGGCTACACCTTC.

This clone was found a few times. This chain links TRBV19 with TRBJ2-3, with D maybe TRBD2 (5 bases). V lost 5 bases to trimming and J lost 5 bases, with 5 bases between them. Per germline, CDR1 LNHDA and CDR2 SQIVND (reference sequence). This CDR3 comprises 11 residues. In DNA, the CDR3 is TGTGCCAGTAGTGGGAGAGATACGCAGTATTTT. Protein sequence: CASSGRDTQYF.

The chain couples TRBV7-2 to TRBJ1-2; 7 bases are shared with TRBD1. Germline CDR1 SGHTA, CDR2 FQGNSA. The ends lost 4 bases at V and 5 bases at J; junction bases unmatched: 19. The CDR3 has 18 amino acids. CDR3 in DNA: TGTGCCAGCAGCTGGGGACAGACTACTATCCGGAACTCGTATGGCTACACCTTC. Amino acid sequence: CASSWGQTTIRNSYGYTF.

The chain couples TRBV19 to TRBJ2-3, with 9 bases fitting TRBD1. Trimming took 5 bases from V and 7 from J; bases not matched to a gene: 4. The V gene's germline CDR1 is LNHDA and CDR2 SQIVND (reference sequence). This CDR3 spans 13 amino acids. The CDR3 is CASSRTGVNTQYF. The CDR3 nucleotides are TGTGCCAGTAGTCGGACAGGGGTAAATACGCAGTATTTT.

This chain joins TRBV28 and TRBJ1-6; tentatively, D is TRBD1 (5 bases). CDR3 length: 13 amino acids. Per germline, CDR1 MDHEN and CDR2 SYDVKM. The V and J ends lost 9 bases and 5 bases respectively, with 11 bases between them. The CDR3 loop is CARRGADNSPLHF. In DNA, the CDR3 is TGTGCCAGAAGGGGTGCGGATAATTCACCCCTCCACTTT.

This clone appeared a few times. The chain couples TRBV4-1 to TRBJ2-7; D ambiguous. Trimming pared 0 bases from V and 2 bases from J, leaving 11 bases between. The CDR3 sequence is 15 residues long. CDR1 is MGHRA, CDR2 YSYEKL, per germline. CDR3 DNA: TGCGCCAGCAGCCAAGAGAGGCTTCCCACCTACGAGCAGTACTTC. It specifies CASSQERLPTYEQYF.

This sequence joins TRBV5-4 and TRBJ2-1; a weak D match, TRBD2 (7 bases). The CDR3 contains 15 residues. V was shortened by 5 bases and J by 0 bases, with 12 bases between the two germline ends. In germline, CDR1 is SGHNT, CDR2 YYREEE (reference sequence). CDR3 sequence reads: CASSLAGASYNEQFF. In nucleotides, the CDR3 is TGTGCCAGCAGTCTGGCGGGGGCCTCCTACAATGAGCAGTTCTTC.

The chain employs TRBV6-4 and TRBJ1-1, with 9 positions matching TRBD1. Germline-derived CDR1 and CDR2 are MRHNA and SNTAGT. V lost 0 bases, J lost 3 bases, and 11 bases stayed unmatched. The CDR3 covers 18 residues. The CDR3 is CASSDSETGGFVDTEAFF. The DNA of the CDR3 is TGTGCCAGCAGTGACTCCGAGACAGGGGGTTTTGTCGACACTGAAGCTTTCTTT.

The rearrangement uses TRBV12-5 and TRBJ1-1; D unclear. V was clipped by 3 bases and J by 0 bases, with 5 bases between them. From germline, CDR1 is LGHNT and CDR2 FRNRAP. The CDR3 length is 13 residues. The CDR3 DNA is TGTGCTAGTGGTTTAGGAGTGAACACTGAAGCTTTCTTT. It yields the protein CASGLGVNTEAFF.